Shown below are 32 T cell receptor beta chains from a single sample sequenced in a study of vaccination effects on CD4 cells after COVID-19. Cultured cells yielded isolated CD4+ T cells after around 10 days. This individual contracted SARS-CoV-2 between March and December 2020, as verified by PCR. Two doses of BNT162b2 or mRNA-1273 vaccine were administered to participants. Their target antigens are unknown. Assay: immunoSEQ multiplex PCR; the TCRdb copy retains only in-frame clones and omits some. This table holds 35,000 to 55,000 clones, 76% found once. The sample here was CD4+ T cells from PBMCs cultured without peptide, taken after COVID-19 vaccination. Every receptor here comes from a human donor who had a prior SARS-CoV-2 infection.

The chain recombines TRBV7-2 with TRBJ2-1; TRBD1 or TRBD2 may be the D gene (5 bases each). The germline CDR1 and CDR2 sequences are SGHTA and FQGNSA. The CDR3 contains 15 residues. The germline V and J ends were trimmed by 5 bases and 4 bases, with 15 bases remaining between them. The CDR3 reads CASSLGPVVYNEQFF. DNA for the CDR3: TGTGCCAGCAGCCTGGGACCAGTGGTGTACAATGAGCAGTTCTTC.

The chain recombines TRBV7-9 with TRBJ1-4, with no clear D. Germline V CDR1 and CDR2: SEHNR, FQNEAQ (reference sequence). The CDR3 is 15 residues long. The V gene lost 3 bases and the J gene lost 0 bases, with 8 bases spanning the gap. The CDR3 loop reads CASSFDFATNEKLFF. In nucleotides, the CDR3 is TGTGCCAGCAGCTTCGATTTTGCAACTAATGAAAAACTGTTTTTT. Full variable domain (outside the CDR3, taken from reference TRBV7-9 and TRBJ1-4): DTGVSQNPRHKITKRGQNVTFRCDPISEHNRLYWYRQTLGQGPEFLTYFQNEAQLEKSRLLSDRFSAERPKGSFSTLEIQRTEQGDSAMYLCASSFDFATNEKLFFGSGTQLSVL.

The chain combines TRBV28 with TRBJ1-5; no firm D call. CDR1 is MDHEN and CDR2 is SYDVKM in the germline V gene. Trimming shortened V by 2 bases and J by 6 bases, and 8 bases separated the two germline ends. The CDR3 covers 13 residues. The CDR3 DNA is TGTGCCAGCAGTTTACACCGGGGTCAGCCCCAGCATTTT. It translates to CASSLHRGQPQHF.

V usage is TRBV5-1 and J usage is TRBJ2-5, with D uncertain. CDR1 and CDR2 (germline): SGHRS, YFSETQ. The CDR3 is 14 residues long. Trimming left V 0 bases short and J 2 bases short, with 8 bases between. In DNA form, the CDR3 reads TGCGCCAGCAGCTTGGTGGCCACACAAGAGACCCAGTACTTC. This encodes CASSLVATQETQYF.

V is TRBV9 and J is TRBJ2-7; 14 bases are shared with TRBD2. The CDR3 is made up of 16 amino acids. With 0 bases clipped from V and 1 base from J, the junction kept 0 bases outside the gene matches. The germline gives CDR1 SGDLS, CDR2 YYNGEE. CDR3 sequence reads: CASSVGLAGGSYEQYF. The CDR3 DNA sequence: TGTGCCAGCAGCGTAGGACTAGCGGGAGGGTCCTACGAGCAGTACTTC.

V gene TRBV9 combines with J gene TRBJ1-2, with unresolved D. Per germline, CDR1 SGDLS and CDR2 YYNGEE. CDR3 length: 13 amino acids. V was pared by 4 bases and J by 2 bases, with 9 bases between. The CDR3 nucleotides read TGTGCCAGCAGCTCCGGCCAAAACTATGGCTACACCTTC. Translated: CASSSGQNYGYTF.

This chain joins TRBV18 and TRBJ2-1; 8 bases agree with TRBD1. The CDR3 runs 16 residues. Looked up from germline, CDR1 is KGHSH and CDR2 is LQKENI. V trimming: 4 bases; J trimming: 10 bases; junction bases outside the gene matches: 15. CDR3 region: CASSRPGGLLSMEQFF. The DNA of the CDR3 is TGTGCCAGCTCACGGCCAGGGGGCTTACTCTCAATGGAGCAGTTCTTC.

This rearrangement joins TRBV7-2 to TRBJ2-2; 8 bases are a match to TRBD2. V gave up 2 bases and J gave up 6 bases; unmatched junction bases: 5. Germline CDR1 is SGHTA and CDR2 is FQGNSA. CDR3 length equals 15 residues. The CDR3 sequence: CASSLYAGGAGELFF. The CDR3 nucleotides read TGTGCCAGCAGCTTATATGCGGGGGGTGCCGGGGAGCTGTTTTTT.

This clone has only a few counts. The chain is built from TRBV5-4 and TRBJ2-3, with 8 bases matching TRBD2. Germline loops: CDR1 SGHNT, CDR2 YYREEE (reference sequence). CDR3 length equals 15 residues. Unmatched junction bases numbered 4, after V lost 4 bases and J lost 0 bases. CDR3 bases: TGTGCCAGCAGCCGAACTAGCGGTAGCACAGATACGCAGTATTTT. This encodes CASSRTSGSTDTQYF.

The rearrangement links TRBV20-1 to TRBJ1-5; D unclear. The V gene lost 3 bases and the J gene lost 7 bases, with 13 bases spanning the gap. The CDR3 runs 13 residues. Germline V gene lookup returns CDR1 DFQATT and CDR2 SNEGSKA (reference sequence). CDR3 DNA: TGCAGTGCTAGTGAGGGCCTAGGGCAGCCCCAGCATTTT. This sequence encodes CSASEGLGQPQHF.

As regards this clone: Other DNA sequences in the same sample also yield this CDR3. The gene calls are TRBV9 and TRBJ1-3; the D is unclear. Germline V gene sequence: CDR1 SGDLS, CDR2 YYNGEE. V lost 0 bases to trimming and J lost 0 bases, with 7 bases between them. The CDR3 spans 15 residues. CDR3 in DNA: TGTGCCAGCAGCGTAGTTGGCAGCTCTGGAAACACCATATATTTT. Translated: CASSVVGSSGNTIYF.

The chain combines TRBV12-3 or TRBV12-4 with TRBJ2-3; tentatively, D is TRBD1 (6 bases). The CDR3 extends over 13 amino acids. V lost 11 bases, J lost 2 bases, and 14 bases lay in between. In DNA, the CDR3 is TGTGCCTCCCGGACAGCCTCCACAGATACGCAGTATTTT. Translating it yields CASRTASTDTQYF.

V and J are TRBV28 and TRBJ1-2; possible D gene TRBD1, 6 bases. CDR3 length: 13 amino acids. Germline V gene sequence: CDR1 MDHEN, CDR2 SYDVKM. The V gene lost 6 bases and the J gene lost 3 bases, with 11 bases spanning the gap. The CDR3 DNA is TGTGCCAGCAGGTTAGGGGGAGACTATGGCTACACCTTC. It codes for CASRLGGDYGYTF.

This clone has a single count. The chain uses TRBV6-6 and TRBJ1-5; D is unresolved. Between the trimmed V and J ends, which lost 2 bases and 6 bases, there was a span of 5 bases. The CDR3 contains 12 residues. Looked up from germline, CDR1 is MNHNY and CDR2 is SVGAGI (reference sequence). CDR3 amino acids: CASSYPPQPQHF. The CDR3 DNA follows: TGTGCCAGCAGTTACCCCCCTCAGCCCCAGCATTTT.

The V gene is TRBV7-9, the J gene TRBJ1-2; possibly TRBD1 for D (5 bases). The CDR3 loop spans 13 amino acids. Per germline, CDR1 SEHNR and CDR2 FQNEAQ (reference sequence). The V end lost 1 base, the J end lost 14 bases, and 17 bases lay between the germline ends. The chain's CDR3 is CASSLVWWGENTF. In DNA, the CDR3 is TGTGCCAGCAGCTTAGTCTGGTGGGGGGAAAATACCTTC.

The rearrangement links TRBV7-9 to TRBJ2-5; 8 nucleotides agree with TRBD1. Germline V gene data show CDR1 as SEHNR and CDR2 as FQNEAQ (reference sequence). V trimming: 5 bases; J trimming: 5 bases; junction bases outside the gene matches: 4. The CDR3 contains 13 residues. As DNA, the CDR3 is TGTGCCAGCAGCGCGCAGGGGGCGGAGACCCAGTACTTC. This sequence encodes CASSAQGAETQYF.

There are a few counts of this clone. The chain carries TRBV7-2 and TRBJ2-7; 7 nucleotides line up with TRBD1. The CDR3 is made up of 14 amino acids. J lost 3 bases, V lost 3 bases, and 5 bases had no gene match. Germline lookup yields CDR1 SGHTA and CDR2 FQGNSA. The CDR3 DNA reads as TGTGCCAGCAGCTTTAAGGGGGCCCTCTACGAGCAGTACTTC. Translating gives CASSFKGALYEQYF.

V and J are TRBV6-5 and TRBJ1-6; D is unclear. The CDR3 has 15 residues. The V gene lost 0 bases and the J gene lost 8 bases, with 11 bases spanning the gap. Germline V gene data show CDR1 as MNHEY and CDR2 as SVGAGI. This CDR3 reads CASSYSRPEDSPLHF. The DNA of the CDR3 is TGTGCCAGCAGTTACTCGAGGCCAGAAGATTCACCCCTCCACTTT.

This clone is classed as medium-sized (0.01 to 0.1%). Here the CDR3 reads CASSVSRYSYNEQFF. The CDR3 DNA reads TGTGCCAGCAGTGTGTCCCGCTACTCCTACAATGAGCAGTTCTTC. The J gene is TRBJ2-1, the V gene TRBV2, with unresolved D. The length of the CDR3 is 15 residues. V was cut by 4 bases and J by 0 bases, with 10 bases left in between. Germline assignment: CDR1 SNHLY and CDR2 FYNNEI.

This sequence joins TRBV5-1 and TRBJ2-3; D not resolved. CDR3 length equals 12 residues. The V and J ends lost 0 bases and 10 bases respectively, with 9 bases between them. The germline V gene encodes CDR1 SGHRS and CDR2 YFSETQ. The CDR3 DNA follows: TGCGCCAGCAGCTTGGGTAGTCCTCCGCAGTATTTT. Translation gives CASSLGSPPQYF.

This rearrangement joins TRBV6-4 to TRBJ1-1; D call uncertain. CDR3 size: 13 residues. Trimming pared 3 bases from V and 2 bases from J, leaving 7 bases between. The germline gives CDR1 MRHNA, CDR2 SNTAGT. DNA for the CDR3: TGTGCCAGCAGTGAGCTATTTAACACTGAAGCTTTCTTT. Translation gives CASSELFNTEAFF.

V is TRBV6-5 and J is TRBJ1-1; tentative D call: TRBD1 (5 bases). Trimming took off 6 bases at V and 1 base at J, with 15 bases between the two ends. The CDR3 has 15 residues. The V gene's germline CDR1 is MNHEY and CDR2 SVGAGI. CDR3 residues: CASSWGDGWNTEAFF. The CDR3 DNA reads TGTGCCAGCAGCTGGGGGGACGGCTGGAACACTGAAGCTTTCTTT.

The chain uses TRBV6-5 and TRBJ1-6; D not certain. V was cut by 8 bases and J by 0 bases, with 5 bases left in between. CDR3 size: 13 residues. In germline, CDR1 is MNHEY, CDR2 SVGAGI. The DNA for the CDR3 is TGTGCCAGCTTGCGCTCCTATAATTCACCCCTCCACTTT. It specifies CASLRSYNSPLHF.

V usage is TRBV25-1 and J usage is TRBJ2-2; D may be TRBD1 (6 bases). CDR3 size: 15 residues. From germline, CDR1 is MGHDK and CDR2 SYGVNS. Trimming stripped 7 bases from V and 1 base from J, with 13 bases between. The CDR3 here is CASKAPGQNTGELFF. The CDR3 DNA follows: TGTGCCAGCAAGGCTCCGGGACAGAACACCGGGGAGCTGTTTTTT.

J is TRBJ2-5 and V is TRBV5-1; 7 bases match TRBD1. Germline CDR1 reads SGHRS; CDR2 reads YFSETQ. The CDR3 has 15 amino acids. Losses at the gene ends were 4 bases for V and 5 bases for J; bases not matched to a gene: 11. In DNA, the CDR3 is TGCGCCAGCAGCCCAAGACAGGGTTCTGCGGAGACCCAGTACTTC. Protein: CASSPRQGSAETQYF. The variable domain in full, with the rest retrieved from reference TRBV5-1 and TRBJ2-5, is KAGVTQTPRYLIKTRGQQVTLSCSPISGHRSVSWYQQTPGQGLQFLFEYFSETQRNKGNFPGRFSGRQFSNSRSEMNVSTLELGDSALYLCASSPRQGSAETQYFGPGTRLLVL.

The chain links TRBV5-1 to TRBJ2-1; the D gene is possibly TRBD2 (7 bases). Trimming shortened V by 7 bases and J by 6 bases, and 20 bases separated the two germline ends. This CDR3 contains 15 residues. The V gene's germline CDR1 is SGHRS and CDR2 YFSETQ. The CDR3 loop reads CASQGWGGASNEQFF. Here the CDR3 DNA reads TGCGCCAGCCAGGGTTGGGGGGGGGCCTCCAATGAGCAGTTCTTC.

This clone was detected only once. The chain recombines TRBV13 with TRBJ2-1, with 8 bases fitting TRBD2. The CDR3 consists of 15 residues. Looked up from germline, CDR1 is PRHDT and CDR2 is FYEKMQ (reference sequence). Losses at the gene ends were 3 bases for V and 6 bases for J; bases not matched to a gene: 7. The CDR3 is CASSFSGTSPNEQFF. In DNA form, the CDR3 reads TGTGCCAGCAGCTTCTCTGGGACTAGTCCCAATGAGCAGTTCTTC. Looking up the rest from reference TRBV13 and TRBJ2-1 gives the full variable domain: AAGVIQSPRHLIKEKRETATLKCYPIPRHDTVYWYQQGPGQDPQFLISFYEKMQSDKGSIPDRFSAQQFSDYHSELNMSSLELGDSALYFCASSFSGTSPNEQFFGPGTRLTVL.

CDR3 sequence (DNA): TGTGCCAGCAGCTTGCTGACCGAAATTACAGGTTTAAATGAAAAACTGTTTTTT. It yields the protein CASSLLTEITGLNEKLFF. The chain combines TRBV5-6 with TRBJ1-4; maybe TRBD1 (5 bases). V lost 1 base and J lost 5, with 21 bases in between. The germline V gene encodes CDR1 SGHDT and CDR2 YYEEEE. The CDR3 covers 18 residues.

This clone was seen more than once but under ten times. The chain recombines TRBV7-8 with TRBJ2-2; D call uncertain. CDR3 length equals 17 residues. CDR1 is SGHVS, CDR2 FQNEAQ, per germline. Trimming shortened V by 2 bases and J by 0 bases, and 13 bases separated the two germline ends. CDR3 nucleotide sequence: TGTGCCAGCAGCTTATTGGTAGTCCAAACGAACACCGGGGAGCTGTTTTTT. As protein: CASSLLVVQTNTGELFF. The complete variable domain, with remaining parts taken from reference TRBV7-8 and TRBJ2-2, reads GAGVSQSPRYKVAKRGQDVALRCDPISGHVSLFWYQQALGQGPEFLTYFQNEAQLDKSGLPSDRFFAERPEGSVSTLKIQRTQQEDSAVYLCASSLLVVQTNTGELFFGEGSRLTVL.

V and J are TRBV11-2 and TRBJ2-1; a weak D match, TRBD2 (6 bases). Between the trimmed V and J ends, which lost 6 bases and 3 bases, there was a span of 27 bases. Germline V CDR1 and CDR2: SGHAT, FQNNGV. The CDR3 spans 19 residues. CDR3 DNA: TGTGCCAGCAGTCTTAGGAGTAGCGGCCACCGACGGGACTACAATGAGCAGTTCTTC. It is translated as CASSLRSSGHRRDYNEQFF.

The chain combines TRBV4-3 with TRBJ2-1; 10 positions match TRBD2. V lost 4 bases to trimming and J lost 5 bases; unmatched junction nucleotides: 5. This CDR3 contains 15 residues. CDR1 and CDR2 (germline): LGHNA, YSLEER. CDR3 sequence reads: CASSRLAGDDNEQFF. Here the CDR3 DNA reads TGCGCCAGCAGCCGTCTAGCGGGAGATGACAATGAGCAGTTCTTC.

The V and J genes are TRBV6-5 and TRBJ2-7; D is uncertain. Per the germline V gene, CDR1 is MNHEY and CDR2 is SVGAGI. The CDR3 covers 15 residues. The V and J ends lost 5 bases and 4 bases respectively, with 18 bases between them. The CDR3 is CASSHRPTVGYEQYF. The CDR3 DNA sequence: TGTGCCAGCAGTCATCGACCGACCGTGGGGTACGAGCAGTACTTC.